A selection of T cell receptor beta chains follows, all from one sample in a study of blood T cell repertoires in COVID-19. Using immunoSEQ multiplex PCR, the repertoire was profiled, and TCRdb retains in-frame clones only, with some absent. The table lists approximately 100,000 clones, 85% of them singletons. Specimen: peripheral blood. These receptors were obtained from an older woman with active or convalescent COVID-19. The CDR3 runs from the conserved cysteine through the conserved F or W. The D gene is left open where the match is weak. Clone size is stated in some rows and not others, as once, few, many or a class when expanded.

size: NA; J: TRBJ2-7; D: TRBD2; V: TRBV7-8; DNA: TGTGCCAGCACCCAGCGGGAGGGTTTCTACGAGCAGTACTTC; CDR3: CASTQREGFYEQYF
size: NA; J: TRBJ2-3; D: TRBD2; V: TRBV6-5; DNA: TGTGCCAGCAGAAGGCGGGGGGCAGGCACAGATACGCAGTATTTT; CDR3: CASRRRGAGTDTQYF
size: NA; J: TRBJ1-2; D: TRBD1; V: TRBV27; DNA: TGTGCCAGCAGTCCTCGACAGGGCGGCTACACCTTC; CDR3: CASSPRQGGYTF
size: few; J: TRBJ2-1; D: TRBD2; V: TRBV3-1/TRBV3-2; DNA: TGTGCCAGCAGAGATAGCGGGGGCGCCTACAATGAGCAGTTCTTC; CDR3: CASRDSGGAYNEQFF
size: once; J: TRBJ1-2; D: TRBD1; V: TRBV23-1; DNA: TGCGCCAGCAGTCAGACAGGGGGCTCTGGCTACACCTTC; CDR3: CASSQTGGSGYTF
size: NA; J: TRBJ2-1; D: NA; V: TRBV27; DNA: TGTGCCAGCAGAAGCTCGGGCAGGGGGGCCTACAATGAGCAGTTCTTC; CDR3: CASRSSGRGAYNEQFF
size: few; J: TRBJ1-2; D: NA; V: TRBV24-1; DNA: TGTGCCACCAGTGCGGGAGGCTATGGCTACACCTTC; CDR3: CATSAGGYGYTF
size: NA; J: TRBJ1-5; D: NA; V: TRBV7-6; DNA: TGTGCCAGCAGCTTAGTCAGGGGAGCGAGCAATCAGCCCCAGCATTTT; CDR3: CASSLVRGASNQPQHF
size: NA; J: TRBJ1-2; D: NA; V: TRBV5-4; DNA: TGTGCCAGCAGCTTGGTGCGGCAGAACTATGGCTACACCTTC; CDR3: CASSLVRQNYGYTF
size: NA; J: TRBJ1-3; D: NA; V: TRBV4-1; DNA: TGCGCCAGCAGCCAGGGGACAATTGGTGGGAACACCATATATTTT; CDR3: CASSQGTIGGNTIYF
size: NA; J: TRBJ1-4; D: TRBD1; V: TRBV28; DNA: TGTGCCAGCAGTCCCCCGACAGGGCAGAATGAAAAACTGTTTTTT; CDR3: CASSPPTGQNEKLFF
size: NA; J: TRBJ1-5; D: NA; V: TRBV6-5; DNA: TGTGCCAGCAGTCTGGGCTCCTCGCAGCCCCAGCATTTT; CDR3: CASSLGSSQPQHF
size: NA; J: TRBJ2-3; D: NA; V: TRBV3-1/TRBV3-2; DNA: TGTGCCAGCAGCCAGTTCCTTACAGATACGCAGTATTTT; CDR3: CASSQFLTDTQYF
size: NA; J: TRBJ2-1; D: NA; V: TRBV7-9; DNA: TGTGCCAGCAGCTTGACTAGTTGGAATGAGCAGTTCTTC; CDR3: CASSLTSWNEQFF
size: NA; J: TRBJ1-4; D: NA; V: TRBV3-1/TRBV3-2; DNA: TGTGCCAGCAGCCAATCACTTAGGGGTCCAGGAGTAGCAACTAATGAAAAACTGTTTTTT; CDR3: CASSQSLRGPGVATNEKLFF
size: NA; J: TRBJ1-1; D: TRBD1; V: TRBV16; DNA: TGTGCCAGCAGCCAATGGGGGACAGGGGACACTGAAGCTTTCTTT; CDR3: CASSQWGTGDTEAFF
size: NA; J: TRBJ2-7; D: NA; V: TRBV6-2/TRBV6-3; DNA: TGTGCCAGCAGTTACCGAGATTCGGGCGAGCAGTACTTC; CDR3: CASSYRDSGEQYF
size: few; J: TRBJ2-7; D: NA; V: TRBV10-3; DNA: TGTGCCATCAGAGGAACAGGGCCGGACTCCTACGAGCAGTACTTC; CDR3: CAIRGTGPDSYEQYF
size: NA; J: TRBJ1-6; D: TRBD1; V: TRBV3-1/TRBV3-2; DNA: TGTGCCAGCAGCCAAGTTGGGACAGGCGGGTCACCCCTCCACTTT; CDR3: CASSQVGTGGSPLHF
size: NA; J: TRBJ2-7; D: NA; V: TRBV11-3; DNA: TGTGCCAGCAGCTTAACGGCGGGTCACTACGAGCAGTACTTC; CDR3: CASSLTAGHYEQYF
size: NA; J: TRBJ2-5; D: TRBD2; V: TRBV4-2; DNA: TGTGCCAGCAGCCAAGTTAAGGCTAGCGGGGGCCAAGAGACCCAGTACTTC; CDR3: CASSQVKASGGQETQYF
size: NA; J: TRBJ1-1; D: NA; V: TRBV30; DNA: TGTGCCTGGAGCACAGACGATTCTGAAGCTTTCTTT; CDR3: CAWSTDDSEAFF
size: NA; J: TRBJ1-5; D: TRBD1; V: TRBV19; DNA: TGTGCCAGTAGTACCCACGGGACAGGGGGCAATCAGCCCCAGCATTTT; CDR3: CASSTHGTGGNQPQHF
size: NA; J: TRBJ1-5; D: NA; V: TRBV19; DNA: TGTGCCAGTAGTATAGTTAGGGGGAGTCAGCCCCAGCATTTT; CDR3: CASSIVRGSQPQHF
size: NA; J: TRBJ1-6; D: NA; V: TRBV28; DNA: TGTGCCAGCAGTGACGAGGGAAACTCCTATAATTCACCCCTCCACTTT; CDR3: CASSDEGNSYNSPLHF
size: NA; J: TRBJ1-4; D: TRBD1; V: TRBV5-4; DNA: TGTGCCAGCAGCTTGCGACAGGGGGGTAATGAAAAACTGTTTTTT; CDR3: CASSLRQGGNEKLFF
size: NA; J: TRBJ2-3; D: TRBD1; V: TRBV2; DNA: TGTGCCAGCACTCACGGACAGGGGTTGGGCACAGATACGCAGTATTTT; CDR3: CASTHGQGLGTDTQYF
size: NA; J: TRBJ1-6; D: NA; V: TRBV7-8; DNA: TGTGCCAGCAGCTTAGTCGGGACAAGCTCCTATAATTCACCCCTCCACTTT; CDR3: CASSLVGTSSYNSPLHF
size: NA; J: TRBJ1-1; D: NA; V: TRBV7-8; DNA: TGTGCCAGCAGCTTATCAGGGGCATTAATGAACACTGAAGCTTTCTTT; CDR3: CASSLSGALMNTEAFF
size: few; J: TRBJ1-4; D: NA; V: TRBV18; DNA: TGTGCCAGCTCACCCGACAGGAATGAAAAACTGTTTTTT; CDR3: CASSPDRNEKLFF
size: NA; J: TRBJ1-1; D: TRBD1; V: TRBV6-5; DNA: TGTGCCAGCAGAGACCCGGGAGCAGGGGGATCTGAAGCTTTCTTT; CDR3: CASRDPGAGGSEAFF
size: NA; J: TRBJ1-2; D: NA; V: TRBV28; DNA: TGTGCCAGCAGCCCCATAGGAGAGGGTACGGCCGGCTACACCTTC; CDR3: CASSPIGEGTAGYTF
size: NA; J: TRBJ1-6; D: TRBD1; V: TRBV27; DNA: TGTGCCAGCAGTCCCAGGACAGGGGTGGATTCACCCCTCCACTTT; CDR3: CASSPRTGVDSPLHF
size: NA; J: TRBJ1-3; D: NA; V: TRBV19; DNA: TGTGCCAGTAGGCCAGGGTTCGCCGGAAACACCATATATTTT; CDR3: CASRPGFAGNTIYF
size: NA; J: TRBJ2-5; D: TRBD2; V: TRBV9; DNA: TGTGCCAGCAGCGTAGGGGCTAGCGGTAGTCAAGAGACCCAGTACTTC; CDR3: CASSVGASGSQETQYF
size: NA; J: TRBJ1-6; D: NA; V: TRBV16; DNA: TGTGCCAGCAGCCGACGTCAGGGTATAGGGCCCCTCCACTTT; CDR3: CASSRRQGIGPLHF